This T cell receptor (beta chain) was sequenced for a study of blood T cell repertoires in COVID-19. Using immunoSEQ multiplex PCR, the repertoire was profiled, and TCRdb retains in-frame clones only, with some absent. In the table there are around 180,000 clones, roughly 84% of which are singletons. Sequencing was performed on peripheral blood. The TCR originated in a woman older than 75 with active or convalescent COVID-19.

The CDR3 DNA follows: TGTGCCAGCGTCCGAGGGGGCGGGGGGAGGCAAGAGACCCAGTACTTC. Its protein product is CASVRGGGGRQETQYF. The J gene is TRBJ2-5, the V gene TRBV11-2; possible D gene TRBD2, 8 bases. CDR1 is SGHAT, CDR2 FQNNGV, per germline. The CDR3 is 16 residues long. V gave up 8 bases and J gave up 2 bases, with 21 bases separating them.